These T cell receptor beta chains were read from a single sample in a study of neurological immune-mediated disorders. TCRdb reanalysed the 5' RACE reads using MiXCR and keeps one entry per CDR3 protein. This table has about 21,000 distinct CDR3 sequences, around 6.2% appearing once. Sequencing was performed on CD8+ T cells from blood. These receptors all come from a man younger than 35 in good health. CDR3s include the opening cysteine and the closing phenylalanine or tryptophan. D genes are given only for firm matches. Size is stated as once, few, many, or a class for an expanded clone.

cdr3_aa: CASSLEHPNTEAFF
cdr3_nt: TGCGCCAGCAGCTTGGAGCACCCGAACACTGAAGCTTTCTTT
j_call: TRBJ1-1
clone_size: many
d_call: -
v_call: TRBV5-1

cdr3_aa: CASSDPGSSYEQYF
cdr3_nt: TGTGCCAGCAGTGACCCCGGGTCCTCCTACGAGCAGTACTTC
j_call: TRBJ2-7
clone_size: few
d_call: -
v_call: TRBV6-1

cdr3_aa: CASSENTEAFF
cdr3_nt: TGTGCCAGCAGCGAAAACACTGAAGCTTTCTTT
j_call: TRBJ1-1
clone_size: many
d_call: -
v_call: TRBV7-8

cdr3_aa: CASSVGQGLLNEQFF
cdr3_nt: TGTGCCAGCAGCGTGGGACAGGGGTTACTCAATGAGCAGTTCTTC
j_call: TRBJ2-1
clone_size: many
d_call: TRBD1
v_call: TRBV5-5

cdr3_aa: CASSSGQGTGQPQHF
cdr3_nt: TGTGCCAGCAGTTCAGGACAGGGGACGGGTCAGCCCCAGCATTTT
j_call: TRBJ1-5
clone_size: many
d_call: TRBD1
v_call: TRBV6-5

cdr3_aa: CASTKTRASPHEKLFF
cdr3_nt: TGTGCCAGCACCAAAACCCGGGCCTCTCCTCATGAAAAACTGTTTTTT
j_call: TRBJ1-4
clone_size: many
d_call: -
v_call: TRBV6-6

cdr3_aa: CASSEPTGSSYEQYF
cdr3_nt: TGCGCCAGCAGCGAACCGACAGGGAGCTCCTACGAGCAGTACTTC
j_call: TRBJ2-7
clone_size: many
d_call: TRBD1
v_call: TRBV5-1

cdr3_aa: CASSPTGDGTYEQYF
cdr3_nt: TGTGCCAGCAGCCCGACAGGGGACGGCACCTACGAGCAGTACTTC
j_call: TRBJ2-7
clone_size: many
d_call: TRBD1
v_call: TRBV6-5

cdr3_aa: CASSLGGDTEAFF
cdr3_nt: TGTGCCAGCAGCTTAGGGGGGGACACTGAAGCTTTCTTT
j_call: TRBJ1-1
clone_size: many
d_call: -
v_call: TRBV9

cdr3_aa: CSVDRGLLYGYTF
cdr3_nt: TGCAGCGTTGACAGGGGTCTCCTCTATGGCTACACCTTC
j_call: TRBJ1-2
clone_size: many
d_call: -
v_call: TRBV29-1

cdr3_aa: CASSSTQGALYEQYF
cdr3_nt: TGTGCCAGCAGTTCGACCCAGGGGGCGCTTTACGAGCAGTACTTC
j_call: TRBJ2-7
clone_size: many
d_call: TRBD1
v_call: TRBV27